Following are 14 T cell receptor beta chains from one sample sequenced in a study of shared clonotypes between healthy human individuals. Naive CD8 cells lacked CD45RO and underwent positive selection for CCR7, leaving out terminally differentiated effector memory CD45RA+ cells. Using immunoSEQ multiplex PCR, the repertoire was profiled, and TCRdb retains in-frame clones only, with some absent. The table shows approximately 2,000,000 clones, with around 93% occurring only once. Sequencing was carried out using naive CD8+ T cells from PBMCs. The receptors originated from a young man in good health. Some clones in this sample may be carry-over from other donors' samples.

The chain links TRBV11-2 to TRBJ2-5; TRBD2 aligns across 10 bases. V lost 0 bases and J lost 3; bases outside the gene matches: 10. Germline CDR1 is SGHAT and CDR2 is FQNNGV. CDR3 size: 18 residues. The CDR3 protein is CASSLDYRTSGEKETQYF. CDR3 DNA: TGTGCCAGCAGCTTAGACTACCGGACTAGCGGTGAAAAAGAGACCCAGTACTTC.

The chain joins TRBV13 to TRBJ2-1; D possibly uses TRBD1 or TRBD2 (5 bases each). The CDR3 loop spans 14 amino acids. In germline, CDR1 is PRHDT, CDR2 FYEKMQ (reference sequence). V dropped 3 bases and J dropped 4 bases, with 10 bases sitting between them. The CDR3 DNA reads TGTGCCAGCAGCTTGGGGCGGGCTTACAATGAGCAGTTCTTC. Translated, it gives CASSLGRAYNEQFF.

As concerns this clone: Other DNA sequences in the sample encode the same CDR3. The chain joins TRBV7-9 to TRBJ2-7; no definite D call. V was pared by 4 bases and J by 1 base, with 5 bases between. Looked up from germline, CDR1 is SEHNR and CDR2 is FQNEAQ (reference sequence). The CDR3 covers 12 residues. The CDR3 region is CASSSSSYEQYF. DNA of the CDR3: TGTGCCAGCAGCTCCTCTTCCTACGAGCAGTACTTC.

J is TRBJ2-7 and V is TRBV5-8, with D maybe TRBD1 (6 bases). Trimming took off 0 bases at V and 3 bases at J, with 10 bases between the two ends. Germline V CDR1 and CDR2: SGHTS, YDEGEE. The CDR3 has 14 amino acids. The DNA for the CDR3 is TGTGCCAGCAGCTTGGTGGGGGCCAACTACGAGCAGTACTTC. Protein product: CASSLVGANYEQYF.

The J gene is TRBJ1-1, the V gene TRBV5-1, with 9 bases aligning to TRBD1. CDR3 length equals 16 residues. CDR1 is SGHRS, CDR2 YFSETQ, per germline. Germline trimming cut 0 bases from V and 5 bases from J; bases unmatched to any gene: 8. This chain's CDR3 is CASSLEGTGRGTEAFF. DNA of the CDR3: TGCGCCAGCAGCTTGGAGGGGACAGGGCGGGGGACTGAAGCTTTCTTT. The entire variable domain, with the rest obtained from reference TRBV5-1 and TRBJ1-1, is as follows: KAGVTQTPRYLIKTRGQQVTLSCSPISGHRSVSWYQQTPGQGLQFLFEYFSETQRNKGNFPGRFSGRQFSNSRSEMNVSTLELGDSALYLCASSLEGTGRGTEAFFGQGTRLTVV.

CDR3 protein: CASSQDGAVPNYGYTF. The DNA of the CDR3 is TGTGCCAGCAGCCAAGATGGGGCAGTCCCTAACTATGGCTACACCTTC. The rearrangement joins TRBV14 to TRBJ1-2; a weak D match, TRBD1 (5 bases). Germline lookup yields CDR1 SGHDN and CDR2 FVKESK. V was shortened by 0 bases and J by 0 bases, with 11 bases between the two germline ends. The CDR3 is 16 residues long.

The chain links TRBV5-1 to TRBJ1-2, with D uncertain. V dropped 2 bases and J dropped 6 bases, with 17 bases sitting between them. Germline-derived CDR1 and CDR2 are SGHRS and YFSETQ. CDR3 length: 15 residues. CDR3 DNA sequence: TGCGCCAGCAGCTTTATGGGGAAAGGCGATAATGGCTACACCTTC. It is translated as CASSFMGKGDNGYTF.

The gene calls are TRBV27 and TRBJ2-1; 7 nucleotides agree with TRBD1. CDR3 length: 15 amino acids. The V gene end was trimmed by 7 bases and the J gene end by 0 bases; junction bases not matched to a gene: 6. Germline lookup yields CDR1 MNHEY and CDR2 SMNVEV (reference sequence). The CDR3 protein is CASNLRGSSYNEQFF. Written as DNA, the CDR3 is TGTGCCAGCAACCTCAGGGGGAGCTCCTACAATGAGCAGTTCTTC.

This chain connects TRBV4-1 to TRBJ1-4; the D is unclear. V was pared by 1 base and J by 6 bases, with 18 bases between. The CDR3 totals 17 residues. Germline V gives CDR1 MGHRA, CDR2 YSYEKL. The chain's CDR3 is CASSQASPGRVDEKLFF. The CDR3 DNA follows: TGCGCCAGCAGCCAAGCCTCGCCGGGGAGGGTGGATGAAAAACTGTTTTTT.

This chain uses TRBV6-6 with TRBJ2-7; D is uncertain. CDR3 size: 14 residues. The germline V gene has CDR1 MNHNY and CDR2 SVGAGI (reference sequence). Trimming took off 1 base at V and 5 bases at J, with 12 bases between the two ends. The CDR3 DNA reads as TGTGCCAGCAGTTACTTCGCGACTGCTAACGAGCAGTACTTC. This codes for CASSYFATANEQYF.

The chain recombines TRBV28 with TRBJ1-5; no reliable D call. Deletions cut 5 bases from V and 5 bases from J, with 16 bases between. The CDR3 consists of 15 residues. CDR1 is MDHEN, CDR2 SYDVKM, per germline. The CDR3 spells CASSPTPGKDQPQHF. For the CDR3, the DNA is TGTGCCAGCAGTCCCACGCCAGGCAAGGATCAGCCCCAGCATTTT. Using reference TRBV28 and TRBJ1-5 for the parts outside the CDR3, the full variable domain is DVKVTQSSRYLVKRTGEKVFLECVQDMDHENMFWYRQDPGLGLRLIYFSYDVKMKEKGDIPEGYSVSREKKERFSLILESASTNQTSMYLCASSPTPGKDQPQHFGDGTRLSIL.

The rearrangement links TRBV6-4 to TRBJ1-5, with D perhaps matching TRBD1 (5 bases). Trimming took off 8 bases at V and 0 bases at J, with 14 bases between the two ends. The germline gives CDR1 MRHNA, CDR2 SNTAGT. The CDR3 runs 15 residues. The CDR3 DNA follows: TGTGCCAGCCGCCAACAGGAGGATAGCAATCAGCCCCAGCATTTT. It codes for CASRQQEDSNQPQHF.

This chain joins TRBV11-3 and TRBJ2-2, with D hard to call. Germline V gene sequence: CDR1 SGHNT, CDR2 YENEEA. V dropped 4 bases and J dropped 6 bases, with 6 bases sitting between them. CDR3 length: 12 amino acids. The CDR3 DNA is TGTGCCAGCAGCTCCCTCTCCGGGGAGCTGTTTTTT. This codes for CASSSLSGELFF.

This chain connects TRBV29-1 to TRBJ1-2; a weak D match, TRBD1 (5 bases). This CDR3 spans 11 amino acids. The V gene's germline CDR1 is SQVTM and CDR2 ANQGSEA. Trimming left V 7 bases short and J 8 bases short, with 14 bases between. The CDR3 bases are TGCAGCGGGGTGGGACTTTGGGGCTACACCTTC. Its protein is CSGVGLWGYTF.